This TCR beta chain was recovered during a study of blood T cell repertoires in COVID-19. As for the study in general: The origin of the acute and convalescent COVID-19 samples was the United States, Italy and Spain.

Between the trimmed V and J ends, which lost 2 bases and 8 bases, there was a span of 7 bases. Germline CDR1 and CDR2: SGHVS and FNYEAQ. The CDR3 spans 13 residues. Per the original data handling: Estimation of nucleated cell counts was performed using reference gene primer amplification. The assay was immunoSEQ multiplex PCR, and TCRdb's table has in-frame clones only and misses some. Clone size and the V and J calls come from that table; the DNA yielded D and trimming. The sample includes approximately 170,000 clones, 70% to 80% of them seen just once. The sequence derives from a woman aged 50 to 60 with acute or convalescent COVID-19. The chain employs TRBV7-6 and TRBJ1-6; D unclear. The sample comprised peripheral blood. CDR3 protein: CASSLSVDSPLHF. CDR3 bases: TGTGCCAGCAGCTTATCGGTCGATTCACCCCTCCACTTT.